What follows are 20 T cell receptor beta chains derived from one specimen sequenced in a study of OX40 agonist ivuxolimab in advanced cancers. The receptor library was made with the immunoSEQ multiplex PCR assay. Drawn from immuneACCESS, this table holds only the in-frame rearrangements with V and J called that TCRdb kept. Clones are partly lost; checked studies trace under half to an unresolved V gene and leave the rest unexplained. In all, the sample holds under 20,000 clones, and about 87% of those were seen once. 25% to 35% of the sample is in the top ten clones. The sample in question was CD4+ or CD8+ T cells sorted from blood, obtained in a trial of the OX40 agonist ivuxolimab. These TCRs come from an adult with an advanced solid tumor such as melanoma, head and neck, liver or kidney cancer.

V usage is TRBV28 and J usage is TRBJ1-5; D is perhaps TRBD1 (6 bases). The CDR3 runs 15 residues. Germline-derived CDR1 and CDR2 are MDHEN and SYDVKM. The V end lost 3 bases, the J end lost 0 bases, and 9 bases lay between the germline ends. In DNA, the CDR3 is TGTGCCAGCAGTTTGGGGACATATAGCAATCAGCCCCAGCATTTT. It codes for CASSLGTYSNQPQHF.

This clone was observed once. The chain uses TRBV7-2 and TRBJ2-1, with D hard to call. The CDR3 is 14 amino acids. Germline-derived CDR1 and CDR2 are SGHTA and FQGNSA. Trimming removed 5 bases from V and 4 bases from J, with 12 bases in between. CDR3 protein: CASSRSLGYNEQFF. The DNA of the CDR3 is TGTGCCAGCAGCCGGTCTTTGGGGTACAATGAGCAGTTCTTC. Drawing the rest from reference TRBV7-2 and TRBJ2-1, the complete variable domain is GAGVSQSPSNKVTEKGKDVELRCDPISGHTALYWYRQSLGQGLEFLIYFQGNSAPDKSGLPSDRFSAERTGGSVSTLTIQRTQQEDSAVYLCASSRSLGYNEQFFGPGTRLTVL.

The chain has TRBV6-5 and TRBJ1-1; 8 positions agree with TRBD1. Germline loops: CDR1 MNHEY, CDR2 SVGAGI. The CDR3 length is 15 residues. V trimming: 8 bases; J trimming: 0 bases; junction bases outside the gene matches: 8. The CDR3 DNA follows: TGTGCCAGCTCACAGGGGGACCTTATGAACACTGAAGCTTTCTTT. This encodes CASSQGDLMNTEAFF.

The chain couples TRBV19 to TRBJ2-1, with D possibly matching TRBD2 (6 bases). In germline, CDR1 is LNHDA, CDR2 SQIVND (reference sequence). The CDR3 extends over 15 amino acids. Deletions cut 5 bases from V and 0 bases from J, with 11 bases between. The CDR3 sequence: CASSLDGSSYNEQFF. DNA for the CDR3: TGTGCCAGTAGTCTGGACGGGAGCTCCTACAATGAGCAGTTCTTC.

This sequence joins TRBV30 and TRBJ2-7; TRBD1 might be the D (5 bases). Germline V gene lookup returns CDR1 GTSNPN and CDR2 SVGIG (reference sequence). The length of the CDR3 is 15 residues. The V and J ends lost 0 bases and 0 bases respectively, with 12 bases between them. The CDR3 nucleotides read TGTGCCTGGAGTGTCGAGACAGAGTCCTCCTACGAGCAGTACTTC. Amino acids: CAWSVETESSYEQYF.

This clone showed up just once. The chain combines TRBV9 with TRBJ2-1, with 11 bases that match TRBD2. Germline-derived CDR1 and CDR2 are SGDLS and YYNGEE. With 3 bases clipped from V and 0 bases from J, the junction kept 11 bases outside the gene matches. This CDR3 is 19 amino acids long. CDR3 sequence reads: CASSDPLAGAVSSYNEQFF. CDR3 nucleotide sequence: TGTGCCAGCAGCGACCCACTAGCGGGAGCGGTAAGCTCCTACAATGAGCAGTTCTTC.

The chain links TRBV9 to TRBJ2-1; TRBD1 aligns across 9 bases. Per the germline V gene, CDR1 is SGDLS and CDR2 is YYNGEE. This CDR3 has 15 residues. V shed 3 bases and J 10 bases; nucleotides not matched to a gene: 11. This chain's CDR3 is CASSALGQGGQEQFF. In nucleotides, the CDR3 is TGTGCCAGCAGCGCTTTGGGACAGGGAGGACAGGAGCAGTTCTTC. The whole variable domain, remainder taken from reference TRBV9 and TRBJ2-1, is DSGVTQTPKHLITATGQRVTLRCSPRSGDLSVYWYQQSLDQGLQFLIQYYNGEERAKGNILERFSAQQFPDLHSELNLSSLELGDSALYFCASSALGQGGQEQFFGPGTRLTVL.

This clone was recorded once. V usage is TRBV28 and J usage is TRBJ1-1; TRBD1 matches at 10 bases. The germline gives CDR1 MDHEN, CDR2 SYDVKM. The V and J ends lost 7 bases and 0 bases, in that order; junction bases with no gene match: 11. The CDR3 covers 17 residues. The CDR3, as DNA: TGTGCCAGCAACTTATTGGACAGGGGGGCTATGAACACTGAAGCTTTCTTT. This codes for CASNLLDRGAMNTEAFF.

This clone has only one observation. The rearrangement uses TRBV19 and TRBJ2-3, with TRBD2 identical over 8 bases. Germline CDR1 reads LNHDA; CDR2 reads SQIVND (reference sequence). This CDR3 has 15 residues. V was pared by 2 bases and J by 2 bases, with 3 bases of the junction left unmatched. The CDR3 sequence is CASSITSGFTDTQYF. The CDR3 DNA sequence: TGTGCCAGTAGTATAACTAGCGGCTTCACAGATACGCAGTATTTT.

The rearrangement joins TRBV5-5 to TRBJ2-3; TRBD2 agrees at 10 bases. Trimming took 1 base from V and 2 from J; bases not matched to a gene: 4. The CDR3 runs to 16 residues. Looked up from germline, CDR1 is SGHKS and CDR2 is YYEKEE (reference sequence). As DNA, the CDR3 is TGTGCCAGCAGCTTGTTACTAGCGGGACTCACAGATACGCAGTATTTT. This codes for CASSLLLAGLTDTQYF.

The CDR3 sequence: CASRLQGYNQPQHF. In DNA, the CDR3 is TGTGCCAGCAGACTTCAGGGTTACAATCAGCCCCAGCATTTT. The chain is built from TRBV28 and TRBJ1-5, with a weak D call TRBD1 (5 bases). This CDR3 spans 14 amino acids. Trimming left V 6 bases short and J 3 bases short, with 12 bases between. From germline, CDR1 is MDHEN and CDR2 SYDVKM.

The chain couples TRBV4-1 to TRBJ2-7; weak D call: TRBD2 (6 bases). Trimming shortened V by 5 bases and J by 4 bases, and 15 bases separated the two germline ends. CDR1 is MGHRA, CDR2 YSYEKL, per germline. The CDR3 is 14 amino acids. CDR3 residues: CASSTRGGAYEQYF. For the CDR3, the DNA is TGCGCCAGCAGCACGCGGGGAGGTGCGTACGAGCAGTACTTC.

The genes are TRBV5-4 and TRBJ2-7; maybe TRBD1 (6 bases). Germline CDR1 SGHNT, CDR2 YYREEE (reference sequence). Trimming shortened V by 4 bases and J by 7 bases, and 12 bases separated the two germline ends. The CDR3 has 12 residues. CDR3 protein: CASSVSGTEQYF. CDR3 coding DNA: TGTGCCAGCAGCGTATCCGGGACAGAGCAGTACTTC.

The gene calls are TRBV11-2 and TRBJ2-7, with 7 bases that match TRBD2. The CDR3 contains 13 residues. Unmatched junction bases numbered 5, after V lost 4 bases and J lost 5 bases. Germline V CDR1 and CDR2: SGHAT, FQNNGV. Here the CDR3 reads CASSSGGGDEQYF. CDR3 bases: TGTGCCAGCAGCTCGGGGGGAGGGGACGAGCAGTACTTC.

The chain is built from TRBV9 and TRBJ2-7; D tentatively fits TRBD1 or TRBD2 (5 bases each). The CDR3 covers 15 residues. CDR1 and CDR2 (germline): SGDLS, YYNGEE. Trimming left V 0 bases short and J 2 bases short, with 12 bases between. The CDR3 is CASSVGDRGTYEQYF. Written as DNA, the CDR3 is TGTGCCAGCAGCGTAGGAGACCGGGGCACCTACGAGCAGTACTTC. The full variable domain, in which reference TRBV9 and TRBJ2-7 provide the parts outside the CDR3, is DSGVTQTPKHLITATGQRVTLRCSPRSGDLSVYWYQQSLDQGLQFLIQYYNGEERAKGNILERFSAQQFPDLHSELNLSSLELGDSALYFCASSVGDRGTYEQYFGPGTRLTVT.

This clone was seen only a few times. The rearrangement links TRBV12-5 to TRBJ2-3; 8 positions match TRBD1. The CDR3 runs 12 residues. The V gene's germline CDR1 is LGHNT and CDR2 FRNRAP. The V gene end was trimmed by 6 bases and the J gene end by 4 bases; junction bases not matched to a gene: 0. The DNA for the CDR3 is TGTGCTAGTGGACAGGGGGCAGATACGCAGTATTTT. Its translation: CASGQGADTQYF.

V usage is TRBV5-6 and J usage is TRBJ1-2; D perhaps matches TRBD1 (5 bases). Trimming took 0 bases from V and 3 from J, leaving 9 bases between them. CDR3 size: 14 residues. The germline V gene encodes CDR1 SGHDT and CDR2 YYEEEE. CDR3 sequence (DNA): TGTGCCAGCAGCTTGGGCCAGGGTCACTATGGCTACACCTTC. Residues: CASSLGQGHYGYTF.

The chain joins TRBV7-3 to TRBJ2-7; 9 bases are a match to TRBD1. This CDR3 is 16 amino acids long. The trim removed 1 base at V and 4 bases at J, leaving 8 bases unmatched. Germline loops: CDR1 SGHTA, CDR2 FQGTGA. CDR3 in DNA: TGTGCCAGCAGCTTAAACCCCGGACAGGGGTTTTACGAGCAGTACTTC. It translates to CASSLNPGQGFYEQYF.

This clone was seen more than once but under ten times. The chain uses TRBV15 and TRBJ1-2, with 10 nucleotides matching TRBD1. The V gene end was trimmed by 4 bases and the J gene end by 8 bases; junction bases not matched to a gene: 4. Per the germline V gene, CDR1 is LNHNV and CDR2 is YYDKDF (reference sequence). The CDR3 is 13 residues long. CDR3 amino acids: CATSMTGGDGYTF. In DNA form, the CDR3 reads TGTGCCACCAGCATGACAGGGGGCGACGGCTACACCTTC.

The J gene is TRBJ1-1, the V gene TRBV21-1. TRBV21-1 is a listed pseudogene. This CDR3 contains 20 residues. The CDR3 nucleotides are TGTGCCAGCAGCAACGGGGAAGATGCATCCACAAATCGGTGGAACACTGAAGCTTTCTTT. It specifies CASSNGEDASTNRWNTEAFF.